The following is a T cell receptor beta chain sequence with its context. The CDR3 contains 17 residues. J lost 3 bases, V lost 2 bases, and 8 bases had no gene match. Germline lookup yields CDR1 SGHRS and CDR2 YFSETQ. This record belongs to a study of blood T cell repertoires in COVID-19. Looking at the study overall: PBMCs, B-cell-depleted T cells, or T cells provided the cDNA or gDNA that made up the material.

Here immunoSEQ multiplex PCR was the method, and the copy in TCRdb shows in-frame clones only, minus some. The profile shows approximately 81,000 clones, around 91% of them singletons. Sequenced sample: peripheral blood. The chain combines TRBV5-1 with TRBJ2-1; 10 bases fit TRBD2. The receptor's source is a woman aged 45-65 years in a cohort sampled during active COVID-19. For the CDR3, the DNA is TGCGCCAGCAGCTTCGAAAGCGGGGGGGCCGTCTACAATGAGCAGTTCTTC. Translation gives CASSFESGGAVYNEQFF.